Listed below are T cell receptor beta chains from one sample, sequenced in a study of blood T cell repertoires in COVID-19. Method: immunoSEQ multiplex PCR; TCRdb's copy keeps in-frame clones and lacks some. The data hold 100,000 to 150,000 clones, with 75% to 90% observed a single time. The sample comprised PBMCs or T cells enriched from blood (not recorded which). These receptor sequences come from a woman in her forties or fifties who had recovered from COVID-19. CDR3s include the opening cysteine and the closing phenylalanine or tryptophan. Each record gives: J gene, V gene, clone size, D gene, CDR3 DNA, CDR3 protein. A D gene is named only where the DNA matches it firmly. Expanded clones get a size class; other rows say once, few or many, or leave the size out.

j_call: TRBJ2-5
v_call: TRBV6-5
clone_size: NA
d_call: TRBD1
cdr3_nt: TGTGCCAGCAGTTACGGGACAGGGCGCCAAGAGACCCAGTACTTC
cdr3_aa: CASSYGTGRQETQYF

j_call: TRBJ1-1
v_call: TRBV18
clone_size: NA
d_call: NA
cdr3_nt: TGTGCCAGCTCACTACGCGGGGACGGTGGGAGTAGGGACACTGAAGCTTTCTTT
cdr3_aa: CASSLRGDGGSRDTEAFF

j_call: TRBJ1-2
v_call: TRBV6-5
clone_size: NA
d_call: NA
cdr3_nt: TGTGCCAGCCGGGGAGGGACCGGCTATGGCTACACCTTC
cdr3_aa: CASRGGTGYGYTF

j_call: TRBJ2-7
v_call: TRBV7-7
clone_size: NA
d_call: TRBD2
cdr3_nt: TGTGCTAGCAGCTCTTTAGCGGGGGGGCCGTACGAGCAGTACTTC
cdr3_aa: CASSSLAGGPYEQYF

j_call: TRBJ1-5
v_call: TRBV6-2/TRBV6-3
clone_size: NA
d_call: TRBD1
cdr3_nt: TGTGCCAGCAGTTACTCGAGGGACAGGGAAAATCAGCCCCAGCATTTT
cdr3_aa: CASSYSRDRENQPQHF

j_call: TRBJ1-4
v_call: TRBV4-1
clone_size: NA
d_call: NA
cdr3_nt: TGCGCCAGCAGCCTTACGGGGGGAGGAGAAGTAGATGAAAAACTGTTTTTT
cdr3_aa: CASSLTGGGEVDEKLFF

j_call: TRBJ1-6
v_call: TRBV7-2
clone_size: NA
d_call: NA
cdr3_nt: TGTGCCAGCAGCTTATGGACAGAGAATTCACCCCTCCACTTT
cdr3_aa: CASSLWTENSPLHF

j_call: TRBJ1-2
v_call: TRBV5-1
clone_size: NA
d_call: TRBD1
cdr3_nt: TGCGCCAGCAGCCGGGCAGGACAGGGGGCTCTAGACTATGGCTACACCTTC
cdr3_aa: CASSRAGQGALDYGYTF

j_call: TRBJ1-5
v_call: TRBV2
clone_size: NA
d_call: NA
cdr3_nt: TGTGCCAGCAGTGAATGGGACAAAAATCAGCCCCAGCATTTT
cdr3_aa: CASSEWDKNQPQHF

j_call: TRBJ2-7
v_call: TRBV19
clone_size: once
d_call: TRBD2
cdr3_nt: TGTGCCAGTATGAAGCGGGGGGGCCGATTTTCCTACGAGCAGTACTTC
cdr3_aa: CASMKRGGRFSYEQYF

j_call: TRBJ2-7
v_call: TRBV4-3
clone_size: NA
d_call: NA
cdr3_nt: TGCGCCAGCAGCCAAGATAATGCAGGTTCCTACGAGCAGTACTTC
cdr3_aa: CASSQDNAGSYEQYF

j_call: TRBJ1-2
v_call: TRBV2
clone_size: NA
d_call: NA
cdr3_nt: TGTGCCAGCAGTCCCCCCCCGACGGACAGCAGTCTGATCTCAAATGGCTACACCTTC
cdr3_aa: CASSPPPTDSSLISNGYTF

j_call: TRBJ2-7
v_call: TRBV2
clone_size: NA
d_call: TRBD1
cdr3_nt: TGTGCCAGCAGTGAAGCCCAGACAGGGGACCCCTACGAGCAGTACTTC
cdr3_aa: CASSEAQTGDPYEQYF

j_call: TRBJ2-7
v_call: TRBV5-1
clone_size: NA
d_call: NA
cdr3_nt: TGCGCCAGCAGAGTGGGCCCCAGCAGACCCTACGAGCAGTACTTC
cdr3_aa: CASRVGPSRPYEQYF

j_call: TRBJ2-5
v_call: TRBV18
clone_size: NA
d_call: TRBD1
cdr3_nt: TGTGCCAGCTCACCGACCGGACAGGGGAAGACGGAGACCCAGTACTTC
cdr3_aa: CASSPTGQGKTETQYF

j_call: TRBJ2-7
v_call: TRBV7-8
clone_size: NA
d_call: TRBD2
cdr3_nt: TGTGCCAGCAGCGCCACCGGGACTAGCGGCTACGAGCAGTACTTC
cdr3_aa: CASSATGTSGYEQYF

j_call: TRBJ2-7
v_call: TRBV11-2
clone_size: NA
d_call: TRBD2
cdr3_nt: TGTGCCAGCAGCTTAACCGGGGGGGGACACTACGAGCAGTACTTC
cdr3_aa: CASSLTGGGHYEQYF

j_call: TRBJ1-4
v_call: TRBV4-1
clone_size: NA
d_call: NA
cdr3_nt: TGCGCCAGCAGCCTCGGGCGCGGGGAAACTCGGGAAAAACTGTTTTTT
cdr3_aa: CASSLGRGETREKLFF

j_call: TRBJ2-7
v_call: TRBV13
clone_size: NA
d_call: TRBD1
cdr3_nt: TGTGCCGTCAGAATCGCGGACAGGGGGCCCACCTACGAGCAGTACTTC
cdr3_aa: CAVRIADRGPTYEQYF

j_call: TRBJ1-2
v_call: TRBV6-6
clone_size: NA
d_call: NA
cdr3_nt: TGTGCTAAACGGCGGGAATCGGACTACACCTTC
cdr3_aa: CAKRRESDYTF

j_call: TRBJ1-2
v_call: TRBV9
clone_size: few
d_call: TRBD1
cdr3_nt: TGTGCCAGCAGCGTAGGCTCCGGGACAGGGGGCGTACGGGGCTACACCTTC
cdr3_aa: CASSVGSGTGGVRGYTF

j_call: TRBJ2-3
v_call: TRBV28
clone_size: NA
d_call: TRBD1
cdr3_nt: TGTGCCAGCAGTTTGACAGGGGTCACAGATACGCAGTATTTT
cdr3_aa: CASSLTGVTDTQYF

j_call: TRBJ2-2
v_call: TRBV2
clone_size: few
d_call: NA
cdr3_nt: TGTGCCAGCAGCCCGATACAGGGCCCCGGGGAGCTGTTTTTT
cdr3_aa: CASSPIQGPGELFF

j_call: TRBJ1-5
v_call: TRBV19
clone_size: NA
d_call: NA
cdr3_nt: TGTGCCAGTAGTGGCCGCGGCTGGGGCAATCAGCCCCAGCATTTT
cdr3_aa: CASSGRGWGNQPQHF

j_call: TRBJ2-1
v_call: TRBV5-4
clone_size: NA
d_call: TRBD2
cdr3_nt: TGTGCCAGCAGCACCGGGACTAGCGGGGGGAAGAATGAGCAGTTCTTC
cdr3_aa: CASSTGTSGGKNEQFF

j_call: TRBJ2-7
v_call: TRBV9
clone_size: once
d_call: TRBD1
cdr3_nt: TGTGCCAGCAGCCCCACGACAGGGCCGCCCTACGAGCAGTACTTC
cdr3_aa: CASSPTTGPPYEQYF

j_call: TRBJ1-3
v_call: TRBV11-3
clone_size: NA
d_call: TRBD1
cdr3_nt: TGTGCCAGCAGTACTACCGGGACAGGGGCTGGAAACACCATATATTTT
cdr3_aa: CASSTTGTGAGNTIYF

j_call: TRBJ1-1
v_call: TRBV5-5
clone_size: NA
d_call: NA
cdr3_nt: TGTGCCAGCAGCTTGTTGGAGGGCGGAGGAGGTGGTGAAGCTTTCTTT
cdr3_aa: CASSLLEGGGGGEAFF

j_call: TRBJ1-1
v_call: TRBV13
clone_size: once
d_call: NA
cdr3_nt: TGTGCCAGCAGCTTAGGTTACGCAGTGCTGAACACTGAAGCTTTCTTT
cdr3_aa: CASSLGYAVLNTEAFF

j_call: TRBJ1-1
v_call: TRBV28
clone_size: NA
d_call: NA
cdr3_nt: TGTGCCAGCAGCTTAAACGTTCAGGGGCCTGACACTGAAGCTTTCTTT
cdr3_aa: CASSLNVQGPDTEAFF

j_call: TRBJ1-3
v_call: TRBV7-8
clone_size: NA
d_call: TRBD1
cdr3_nt: TGTGCCAGCAGCTTAAGGGACAGGGTTTTATCTGGAAACACCATATATTTT
cdr3_aa: CASSLRDRVLSGNTIYF

j_call: TRBJ2-1
v_call: TRBV19
clone_size: NA
d_call: TRBD1
cdr3_nt: TGTGCCAGTAGCCCCCGGGACAGGGTGGCCTACAATGAGCAGTTCTTC
cdr3_aa: CASSPRDRVAYNEQFF

j_call: TRBJ1-1
v_call: TRBV18
clone_size: NA
d_call: NA
cdr3_nt: TGTGCCAGCTCAAGAGACAGGGAAGCTTTCTTT
cdr3_aa: CASSRDREAFF

j_call: TRBJ2-2
v_call: TRBV7-8
clone_size: NA
d_call: TRBD1
cdr3_nt: TGTGCCAGCAGCTTAAGGGACAGGGTCCTTAGGACCGGGGAGCTGTTTTTT
cdr3_aa: CASSLRDRVLRTGELFF

j_call: TRBJ2-3
v_call: TRBV6-5
clone_size: NA
d_call: NA
cdr3_nt: TGTGCCAGCAGAGGAAGGGGTACCCCCACAGATACGCAGTATTTT
cdr3_aa: CASRGRGTPTDTQYF

j_call: TRBJ2-7
v_call: TRBV18
clone_size: NA
d_call: NA
cdr3_nt: TGTGCCAGCTCACCAAGTTCTAGATCGGAGCAGTACTTC
cdr3_aa: CASSPSSRSEQYF

j_call: TRBJ2-5
v_call: TRBV18
clone_size: NA
d_call: TRBD1
cdr3_nt: TGTGCCAGCTCGACAGGGGGGAGAGAGACCCAGTACTTC
cdr3_aa: CASSTGGRETQYF

j_call: TRBJ2-6
v_call: TRBV11-2
clone_size: NA
d_call: NA
cdr3_nt: TGTGCCAGCAGCGAAGGGGGGGTCGTGGGTGCTGGGGCCAACGTCCTGACTTTC
cdr3_aa: CASSEGGVVGAGANVLTF

j_call: TRBJ2-2
v_call: TRBV3-1/TRBV3-2
clone_size: once
d_call: NA
cdr3_nt: TGTGCCAGCACTTTAATCAAGGGGGAAAACCCACCGAACACCGGGGAGCTGTTTTTT
cdr3_aa: CASTLIKGENPPNTGELFF

j_call: TRBJ2-7
v_call: TRBV7-2
clone_size: NA
d_call: TRBD2
cdr3_nt: TGTGCCAGCAGCTCGCGGGGTAGCGGGGGCCTTGGTAGCGAGCAGTACTTC
cdr3_aa: CASSSRGSGGLGSEQYF

j_call: TRBJ1-5
v_call: TRBV7-2
clone_size: NA
d_call: NA
cdr3_nt: TGTGCCAGCAGTAGAGAGCAGGGACAGCCCCAGCATTTT
cdr3_aa: CASSREQGQPQHF

j_call: TRBJ2-1
v_call: TRBV4-3
clone_size: once
d_call: TRBD2
cdr3_nt: TGCGCCAGCAGCCAAGCAAGAAGTGGGACTAGCGGCTACAATGAGCAGTTCTTC
cdr3_aa: CASSQARSGTSGYNEQFF

j_call: TRBJ1-1
v_call: TRBV2
clone_size: NA
d_call: NA
cdr3_nt: TGTGCCAGCAGTGATAGGGGGGGAAAAACTGAAGCTTTCTTT
cdr3_aa: CASSDRGGKTEAFF

j_call: TRBJ2-7
v_call: TRBV12-3/TRBV12-4
clone_size: once
d_call: NA
cdr3_nt: TGTGCCAGCAGTTACACCCAGGGCTACGAGCAGTACTTC
cdr3_aa: CASSYTQGYEQYF

j_call: TRBJ2-2
v_call: TRBV28
clone_size: NA
d_call: TRBD1
cdr3_nt: TGTGCCAGCAGTTCGGGGACAGGGCACACCGGGGAGCTGTTTTTT
cdr3_aa: CASSSGTGHTGELFF

j_call: TRBJ1-2
v_call: TRBV7-9
clone_size: NA
d_call: NA
cdr3_nt: TGTGCCAGCAGGTACCAACAGGGCTATGGCTACACCTTC
cdr3_aa: CASRYQQGYGYTF

j_call: TRBJ1-2
v_call: TRBV6-5
clone_size: NA
d_call: NA
cdr3_nt: TGTGCCACCCAAGGACCCGGGAGCCATGGCTACACCTTC
cdr3_aa: CATQGPGSHGYTF

j_call: TRBJ2-2
v_call: TRBV7-8
clone_size: NA
d_call: TRBD1
cdr3_nt: TGTGCCAGCAGCCACCGGGACAGGGTTCCCGGGGAGCTGTTTTTT
cdr3_aa: CASSHRDRVPGELFF

j_call: TRBJ1-1
v_call: TRBV19
clone_size: NA
d_call: NA
cdr3_nt: TGTGCCAGTGGTATTGGGGGGGGGACTGAAGCTTTCTTT
cdr3_aa: CASGIGGGTEAFF

j_call: TRBJ1-2
v_call: TRBV2
clone_size: NA
d_call: TRBD1
cdr3_nt: TGTGCCAGCAGTCCCGACAGGGGCGGCTACACCTTC
cdr3_aa: CASSPDRGGYTF

j_call: TRBJ1-1
v_call: TRBV27
clone_size: NA
d_call: TRBD1
cdr3_nt: TGTGCCAGCAGAGATCTACAGGGGGAGACTGAAGCTTTCTTT
cdr3_aa: CASRDLQGETEAFF

j_call: TRBJ2-1
v_call: TRBV3-1/TRBV3-2
clone_size: NA
d_call: NA
cdr3_nt: TGTGCCAGCAGCCAAGACGGTTCCTACAATGAGCAGTTCTTC
cdr3_aa: CASSQDGSYNEQFF

j_call: TRBJ1-1
v_call: TRBV6-5
clone_size: NA
d_call: TRBD1
cdr3_nt: TGTGCCAGCAGTTACACGACAGGGGAGGACACTGAAGCTTTCTTT
cdr3_aa: CASSYTTGEDTEAFF